The clone carrying this T cell receptor beta chain appeared many times. This CDR3 comprises 14 residues. V was cut by 5 bases and J by 5 bases, with 14 bases left in between. Germline CDR1 and CDR2: SGHTA and FQGNSA. TCRdb used MiXCR to reprocess the RT-PCR reads, holding one entry per CDR3 protein. Of more than 600,000 distinct CDR3 sequences listed, about 14% are singletons. The origin of this receptor is a female donor in good health, serving as a healthy control. The sample comprised memory CD4+ T cells from blood. This rearrangement joins TRBV7-2 to TRBJ2-3, with a tentative D call TRBD1 (6 bases). CDR3 DNA sequence: TGTGCCAGCAGCGGGAGCCAGGGGTTAGATACGCAGTATTTT. Amino acid sequence: CASSGSQGLDTQYF. The full variable domain, rest sourced from reference TRBV7-2 and TRBJ2-3, is GAGVSQSPSNKVTEKGKDVELRCDPISGHTALYWYRQSLGQGLEFLIYFQGNSAPDKSGLPSDRFSAERTGGSVSTLTIQRTQQEDSAVYLCASSGSQGLDTQYFGPGTRLTVL.